These T cell receptor beta chains were read from a single sample in a study of blood T cell repertoires in COVID-19. Clones were read by immunoSEQ multiplex PCR, and TCRdb kept only the in-frame ones, dropping some. The sample holds about 240,000 clones, roughly 90% seen once. The sequencing input was PBMCs or T cells enriched from blood (not recorded which). The receptors come from a young woman who had recovered from COVID-19. Each CDR3 is given with its conserved first and last residue. A D gene is named only where the DNA matches it firmly. Size values are once, few and many counts, or a class for expanded clones, and some rows have none.

V	J	size	D	DNA	CDR3
TRBV4-3	TRBJ2-7	-	-	TGCGCCAGCAGCCAAGATTCGGGCTACGAGCAGTACTTC	CASSQDSGYEQYF
TRBV6-5	TRBJ1-1	-	-	TGTGCCAGCAGCGGACAGTTGAACACTGAAGCTTTCTTT	CASSGQLNTEAFF
TRBV6-4	TRBJ1-6	-	-	TGTGCCAGCAGTGACCATGGTAGGGGGAGTTCACCCCTCCACTTT	CASSDHGRGSSPLHF
TRBV27	TRBJ1-1	-	TRBD1	TGTGCCATAGGGGACAGGGGGCTCTCTGAAGCTTTCTTT	CAIGDRGLSEAFF
TRBV18	TRBJ2-5	-	TRBD2	TGTGCCAGCTCACCACCGAGTCTGGGAGGGCAGACCCAGTACTTC	CASSPPSLGGQTQYF
TRBV19	TRBJ1-2	few	TRBD1	TGTGCCAGTAGTCCATCCCAGACAGGGGGCTATGGCTACACCTTC	CASSPSQTGGYGYTF
TRBV9	TRBJ2-1	-	TRBD2	TGTGCCAGCAGCGTAGAAGGCGGGACTAGCCTTAATGAGCAGTTCTTC	CASSVEGGTSLNEQFF
TRBV7-9	TRBJ2-7	-	-	TGTGCCAGCAGCTTAGTCGCTCTAGCTTCCTACGAGCAGTACTTC	CASSLVALASYEQYF
TRBV30	TRBJ2-7	-	TRBD2	TGTGCCTGGAGCCCCGGACTAGCAAATGCGGGACAGTACTTC	CAWSPGLANAGQYF
TRBV5-1	TRBJ2-3	-	TRBD2	TGCGCCAGCAGCGGCGGGACTAGCGGGGCCGTAGATACGCAGTATTTT	CASSGGTSGAVDTQYF
TRBV6-2/TRBV6-3	TRBJ1-1	-	-	TGTGCCAGCAGTTACTCGACACCCCATAAAGCTTTCTTT	CASSYSTPHKAFF
TRBV7-3	TRBJ2-3	-	TRBD2	TGTGCCAGCAGCCCCCAGGCTAGCGGGAGGGCCACAGATACGCAGTATTTT	CASSPQASGRATDTQYF
TRBV20-1	TRBJ1-4	-	-	TGCAGTGCTAGTTTGTATGGAGGGCTTTGGGAAAAACTGTTTTTT	CSASLYGGLWEKLFF
TRBV20-1	TRBJ1-2	-	-	TGCAGCGCAAAACGGGGGGGCGGCTACACCTTC	CSAKRGGGYTF
TRBV7-9	TRBJ2-7	-	-	TGTGCCAGCCTCCCTCGGGGAGACACATACGAGCAGTACTTC	CASLPRGDTYEQYF
TRBV28	TRBJ1-1	few	-	TGTGCCAGCACCGTGTGGGGCTCATCCAACACTGAAGCTTTCTTT	CASTVWGSSNTEAFF
TRBV19	TRBJ1-6	-	-	TGTGCCAGTAGCGGGTCCTATAATTCACCCCTCCACTTT	CASSGSYNSPLHF
TRBV7-9	TRBJ1-2	-	-	TGTGCCAGCAGCTTAGGACAGTCTTTTGGCTACACCTTC	CASSLGQSFGYTF
TRBV27	TRBJ2-7	-	-	TGTGCCAGCATGTCAGGCTACGAGCAGTACTTC	CASMSGYEQYF
TRBV3-1/TRBV3-2	TRBJ1-1	-	TRBD1	TGTGCCAGCAGCCTCAGACAGGGTCAGCCCCCTTTCTTT	CASSLRQGQPPFF
TRBV7-3	TRBJ1-2	few	-	TGTGCCAGCAGCCCCGACAGCTACTATGGCTACACCTTC	CASSPDSYYGYTF
TRBV29-1	TRBJ2-1	-	TRBD2	TGCAGCGCGTCCGGGACTAGTAACAATGAGCAGTTCTTC	CSASGTSNNEQFF
TRBV7-6	TRBJ2-1	-	TRBD2	TGTGCCAGCAGCCGACGACTAGCGGGAGTTCACAATGAGCAGTTCTTC	CASSRRLAGVHNEQFF
TRBV30	TRBJ2-1	-	TRBD2	TGTGCCTGGAGTGAAGGACTAGCGGGTTCTGAGCAGTTCTTC	CAWSEGLAGSEQFF
TRBV5-1	TRBJ2-2	-	TRBD1	TGCGCCAGCAGCTGGGCGGACAGGGGGCAGGGGACCGGGGAGCTGTTTTTT	CASSWADRGQGTGELFF
TRBV4-3	TRBJ1-5	-	-	TGCGCCAGCAGCCAAGATGGGGCCAGGTATCAGCCCCAGCATTTT	CASSQDGARYQPQHF
TRBV28	TRBJ2-1	-	-	TGTGCCACCGCGTCATACAATGAGCAGTTCTTC	CATASYNEQFF
TRBV7-9	TRBJ2-3	-	TRBD1	TGTGCCAGCAGCTTAGGGGACAGGGAATCAGATACGCAGTATTTT	CASSLGDRESDTQYF
TRBV28	TRBJ1-4	-	TRBD1	TGTGCCAGCAGTTGGGGACAGGGAGACGAAAAACTGTTTTTT	CASSWGQGDEKLFF
TRBV30	TRBJ1-3	-	-	TGTGCCTGGAATAGTAACTCTGGAAACACCATATATTTT	CAWNSNSGNTIYF
TRBV21-1	TRBJ1-2	-	-	TGTGCCAGCAGCAAAGGGAGACATGGCTACACCTTC	CASSKGRHGYTF
TRBV28	TRBJ1-2	-	-	TGTGCCAGTCATGGAGCGCGGGATTGGGCTGGCTACACCTTC	CASHGARDWAGYTF
TRBV20-1	TRBJ1-5	-	-	TGCAGTGCTCGTGATGGGACATATAGCAATCAGCCCCAGCATTTT	CSARDGTYSNQPQHF
TRBV10-3	TRBJ2-7	-	-	TGTGCCATCATGGCCGGCCAGGCCCCAGGACAACTATCCTACGAGCAGTACTTC	CAIMAGQAPGQLSYEQYF
TRBV19	TRBJ2-5	-	TRBD1	TGTGCCAGTAGTACGACCAGGGGGAAGGAGACCCAGTACTTC	CASSTTRGKETQYF
TRBV4-3	TRBJ1-4	-	TRBD1	TGCGCCAGCAGCCAAGATGGGACAGGAATTAATGAAAAACTGTTTTTT	CASSQDGTGINEKLFF
TRBV18	TRBJ2-1	-	TRBD2	TGTGCCAGCTCACCACGGGGGGAGGGGTTTCTACGCAATGAGCAGTTCTTC	CASSPRGEGFLRNEQFF